This TCR beta chain stems from a study of CD8+CD57+ T cells in acquired aplastic anemia. Across the whole study: Sorted cells (CD4+ and CD8+) yielded DNA amounts that averaged about 3.1 ug. Mean read depth for CD4+ cells from healthy donors was some 11 million.

The CDR3 is made up of 15 amino acids. V was clipped by 7 bases and J by 0 bases, with 14 bases between them. Germline assignment: CDR1 MNHEY and CDR2 SVGEGT. The study's findings and limits: Statistical testing detected no significant gap in CD8+ Simpson's diversity between patients and controls. The study identified 25 to 30 CD8+ CDR3 sequences shared by patients and controls.

On this clonotype: Its antigen is as yet unknown.

Investigators profiled TCR beta VDJ and CDR3 from genomic DNA template. TCRdb re-derived calls from the reads in MiXCR, one entry per CDR3 protein. Of around 200,000 distinct CDR3 sequences listed, around 63% were seen once; the top ten hold about 29%. Sequences were obtained from sorted CD4+, CD8+, or CD8+CD57+ T cells (not recorded which) from PBMCs. V gene TRBV6-2 or TRBV6-3 combines with J gene TRBJ2-3, with a possible D match to TRBD1 (6 bases). This TCR derives from a human donor in good health. The CDR3 loop reads CASTTGTTSTDTQYF. CDR3 nucleotide sequence: TGTGCCAGCACCACGGGGACAACTAGCACAGATACGCAGTATTTT.